These 20 T cell receptor beta chains came from one sample sequenced in a study of monozygotic twins with inflammatory bowel disease (dated by TCRdb to between 2018 and 2021). Library construction relied on 5' RACE. The run used an Illumina HiSeq 2500. Following TCRdb reprocessing, every CDR3 protein sequence forms one entry, and DNA is not provided. Per the sample table, the count is roughly 150,000 distinct CDR3 sequences. Of the sample, 2.8% falls within the top ten clones. Sequences were obtained from blood. The receptors come from a human donor with ulcerative colitis or Crohn's disease, or a healthy co-twin of an affected twin (not recorded which).

The rearrangement links TRBV7-3 to TRBJ2-1; with no DNA, the TCRdb D assignment of TRBD2 cannot be verified. Germline values: CDR1 SGHTA, CDR2 FQGTGA. The CDR3 covers 13 residues. CDR3 protein: CASRAGTSDEQFF.

The chain couples TRBV4-2 to TRBJ2-1; TCRdb's D call of TRBD2 is untestable without DNA. Germline CDR1 reads LGHNA; CDR2 reads YNFKEQ. The CDR3 contains 16 residues. The CDR3 region is CASSQASGSSYNEQFF.

The chain links TRBV10-2 to TRBJ2-1; no DNA is available, so the TRBD2 call from TCRdb remains unchecked. The CDR3 totals 14 residues. In germline, CDR1 is WSHSY, CDR2 SAAADI. CDR3: CASGERGAYNEQFF.

The gene calls are TRBV7-9 and TRBJ1-4; TCRdb proposes TRBD1, but this gene call is untestable without DNA. Per the germline V gene, CDR1 is SEHNR and CDR2 is FQNEAQ (reference sequence). The CDR3 extends over 15 amino acids. The CDR3 spells CASSAAGTGEEKLFF. The full variable domain, completed using reference TRBV7-9 and TRBJ1-4, is DTGVSQNPRHKITKRGQNVTFRCDPISEHNRLYWYRQTLGQGPEFLTYFQNEAQLEKSRLLSDRFSAERPKGSFSTLEIQRTEQGDSAMYLCASSAAGTGEEKLFFGSGTQLSVL.

V and J are TRBV29-1 and TRBJ2-5; TCRdb's D call, TRBD2, is unchecked because there is no DNA. The CDR3 consists of 12 residues. CDR1 and CDR2 (germline): SQVTM, ANQGSEA. Here the CDR3 reads CSVRGGGETQYF. The complete variable domain, with remaining parts taken from reference TRBV29-1 and TRBJ2-5, reads SAVISQKPSRDICQRGTSLTIQCQVDSQVTMMFWYRQQPGQSLTLIATANQGSEATYESGFVIDKFPISRPNLTFSTLTVSNMSPEDSSIYLCSVRGGGETQYFGPGTRLLVL.

The chain joins TRBV24-1 to TRBJ2-3. CDR3 size: 13 residues. The germline V gene has CDR1 KGHDR and CDR2 SFDVKD. The CDR3 loop reads CATSDSSAVTQYF.

This CDR3 is CASSRLLLDTEAFF. The gene calls are TRBV6-1 and TRBJ1-1. The CDR3 sequence is 14 residues long. The germline CDR1 and CDR2 sequences are MNHNS and SASEGT.

The genes are TRBV28 and TRBJ2-5. The CDR3 covers 12 residues. Germline-derived CDR1 and CDR2 are MDHEN and SYDVKM. CDR3 amino acids: CASSQPQETQYF.

The chain joins TRBV28 to TRBJ1-2. This CDR3 has 12 amino acids. Germline CDR1 MDHEN, CDR2 SYDVKM. CDR3 in amino acids: CASSPVRSGYTF.

J is TRBJ1-1 and V is TRBV10-3; TCRdb reports TRBD1, a call that lacks DNA to check it against. In germline, CDR1 is ENHRY, CDR2 SYGVKD. The CDR3 length is 15 residues. The CDR3 loop reads CAISLRDRGDTEAFF.

This CDR3 reads CASSQESRKYEQYF. V and J are TRBV4-3 and TRBJ2-7; TCRdb calls TRBD1, which cannot be checked without DNA. The CDR3 consists of 14 residues. From germline, CDR1 is LGHNA and CDR2 YSLEER.

The gene calls are TRBV7-9 and TRBJ2-7; absent DNA, TCRdb's TRBD1 call cannot be checked. Per the germline V gene, CDR1 is SEHNR and CDR2 is FQNEAQ (reference sequence). CDR3 length: 16 residues. CDR3 sequence: CASSLVRQGASYEQYF. The complete variable domain, with remaining parts taken from reference TRBV7-9 and TRBJ2-7, reads DTGVSQNPRHKITKRGQNVTFRCDPISEHNRLYWYRQTLGQGPEFLTYFQNEAQLEKSRLLSDRFSAERPKGSFSTLEIQRTEQGDSAMYLCASSLVRQGASYEQYFGPGTRLTVT.

This chain uses TRBV7-9 with TRBJ1-6. This CDR3 comprises 14 residues. CDR1 SEHNR and CDR2 FQNEAQ come from the germline V gene (reference sequence). CDR3 in amino acids: CASSLSQLNSPLHF.

V usage is TRBV27 and J usage is TRBJ1-3. The CDR3 loop spans 15 amino acids. Per the germline V gene, CDR1 is MNHEY and CDR2 is SMNVEV (reference sequence). CDR3 region: CASSLSPTAGNTIYF.

This chain connects TRBV20-1 to TRBJ2-5; TCRdb's D call, TRBD2, is unchecked because there is no DNA. Germline V gene lookup returns CDR1 DFQATT and CDR2 SNEGSKA (reference sequence). There are 16 residues in the CDR3. The CDR3 loop reads CSASPLPWTIQETQYF.

This chain connects TRBV7-8 to TRBJ2-1. The germline V gene has CDR1 SGHVS and CDR2 FQNEAQ. The CDR3 consists of 14 residues. The CDR3 here is CASSLISSYNEQFF.

This sequence joins TRBV4-1 and TRBJ2-3; the TRBD1 assignment by TCRdb is unverifiable without DNA. The CDR3 contains 16 residues. Germline CDR1 MGHRA, CDR2 YSYEKL. The CDR3 is CASSQDGATNRDTQYF.

The V and J genes are TRBV9 and TRBJ2-1. This CDR3 has 14 amino acids. The V gene's germline CDR1 is SGDLS and CDR2 YYNGEE. The chain's CDR3 is CASSVDGVVNEQFF.

The chain combines TRBV20-1 with TRBJ2-7; TCRdb's D gene call, TRBD2, goes unchecked for lack of DNA. From germline, CDR1 is DFQATT and CDR2 SNEGSKA (reference sequence). The CDR3 is made up of 15 amino acids. The CDR3 region is CSARGAVPVFGEQYF.

The CDR3 reads CASSLGLAARETQYF. The chain employs TRBV5-1 and TRBJ2-5. The CDR3 extends over 15 amino acids. Germline CDR1 is SGHRS and CDR2 is YFSETQ. Looking up the rest from reference TRBV5-1 and TRBJ2-5 gives the full variable domain: KAGVTQTPRYLIKTRGQQVTLSCSPISGHRSVSWYQQTPGQGLQFLFEYFSETQRNKGNFPGRFSGRQFSNSRSEMNVSTLELGDSALYLCASSLGLAARETQYFGPGTRLLVL.